The T cell receptor (beta chain) described here comes from a study of OX40 agonist ivuxolimab in advanced cancers. Notes on the study in general: Expanded peripheral T cell antigen specificity was not determined.

Notes on this clone: Its antigen is still unknown.

TCRdb's table, derived via immunoSEQ multiplex PCR, lists solely in-frame clones and lacks some. Here the sample spans 80,000 to 100,000 clones, roughly 88% being singletons. This TCR was recovered from an adult with an advanced solid tumor such as melanoma, head and neck, liver or kidney cancer. Sequenced here: CD4+ or CD8+ T cells sorted from blood, sampled in a trial of the OX40 agonist ivuxolimab.

CDR3 coding DNA: TGCGCCAGCAGATCTTCCTACGAGCAGTACTTC. Translating it yields CASRSSYEQYF. The chain is built from TRBV5-1 and TRBJ2-7, with D hard to call. The V gene's germline CDR1 is SGHRS and CDR2 YFSETQ. Trimming cost V 5 bases and J 1 base, with 4 bases left between them. The CDR3 runs to 11 residues.